Shown below are 27 T cell receptor beta chains from a single sample sequenced in a study of CD8+ T cells in alopecia areata. cDNA serving as the sequencing template came from extracted, reverse transcribed RNA. The table came from immunoSEQ multiplex PCR; TCRdb's copy has only in-frame clones and leaves some out. The table lists approximately 120,000 clones, 47% of them singletons. The sequencing sample was made of NKG2D-low CD8+ T cells sorted from blood. Receptors originate from a human donor with alopecia areata.

The chain couples TRBV2 to TRBJ2-5; perhaps TRBD1 as D (6 bases). Germline V gene sequence: CDR1 SNHLY, CDR2 FYNNEI. This CDR3 is built from 12 residues. V lost 5 bases, J lost 5 bases, and 9 bases lay in between. Written as DNA, the CDR3 is TGTGCCAGCAGTAGCAGGGGTGAGACCCAGTACTTC. It yields the protein CASSSRGETQYF.

V gene TRBV29-1 combines with J gene TRBJ1-1; D unclear. V lost 4 bases to trimming and J lost 2 bases, with 11 bases between them. The CDR3 totals 13 residues. From germline, CDR1 is SQVTM and CDR2 ANQGSEA. The chain's CDR3 is CSVAARENTEAFF. CDR3 bases: TGCAGCGTTGCGGCGAGGGAAAACACTGAAGCTTTCTTT.

By sample share, this clone is large. DNA for the CDR3: TGTGCCAGCAGCTGGGCGACAGTCCACGAGCAGTACTTC. It encodes CASSWATVHEQYF. The chain carries TRBV5-6 and TRBJ2-7; perhaps TRBD1 as D (5 bases). The V gene lost 3 bases and the J gene lost 5 bases, with 12 bases spanning the gap. This CDR3 is built from 13 residues. CDR1 is SGHDT, CDR2 YYEEEE, per germline. Variable domain in full (rest from reference TRBV5-6 and TRBJ2-7): DAGVTQSPTHLIKTRGQQVTLRCSPKSGHDTVSWYQQALGQGPQFIFQYYEEEERQRGNFPDRFSGHQFPNYSSELNVNALLLGDSALYLCASSWATVHEQYFGPGTRLTVT.

The V and J genes are TRBV29-1 and TRBJ2-1, with TRBD1 matching over 7 bases. The CDR3 length is 16 residues. Trimming removed 6 bases from V and 0 bases from J; junction bases left unmatched: 11. Germline-derived CDR1 and CDR2 are SQVTM and ANQGSEA. The CDR3 sequence: CSVSGTDVHSYNEQFF. The CDR3 DNA reads TGCAGCGTGTCCGGGACAGATGTACACTCCTACAATGAGCAGTTCTTC.

The gene calls are TRBV7-8 and TRBJ1-2, with D possibly TRBD1 on 6 matching bases. V was clipped by 5 bases and J by 0 bases, with 10 bases between them. Germline CDR1 SGHVS, CDR2 FQNEAQ. This CDR3 has 14 residues. The CDR3 reads CASSVGQSNYGYTF. CDR3 bases: TGTGCCAGCAGCGTGGGACAATCTAACTATGGCTACACCTTC.

This clone was counted a few times. V gene TRBV29-1 combines with J gene TRBJ2-5; tentatively, D is TRBD1 (6 bases). The germline V and J ends were trimmed by 3 bases and 5 bases, with 13 bases remaining between them. The CDR3 totals 13 residues. CDR1 is SQVTM and CDR2 is ANQGSEA in the germline V gene. CDR3 loop: CSVERGNEETQYF. DNA for the CDR3: TGCAGCGTTGAGAGGGGGAATGAGGAGACCCAGTACTTC.

J is TRBJ2-7 and V is TRBV27; D unclear. The CDR3 contains 14 residues. The germline V gene has CDR1 MNHEY and CDR2 SMNVEV (reference sequence). V was cut by 2 bases and J by 4 bases, with 12 bases left in between. The CDR3 here is CASSLHQMAYEQYF. The CDR3, as DNA: TGTGCCAGCAGTTTACATCAAATGGCGTACGAGCAGTACTTC.

This clone occurred a few times. V usage is TRBV29-1 and J usage is TRBJ2-1; D uncertain. The germline gives CDR1 SQVTM, CDR2 ANQGSEA. V was shortened by 4 bases and J by 0 bases, with 7 bases between the two germline ends. The CDR3 has 13 residues. CDR3 in DNA: TGCAGCGTTGTAACGAGCTCCTACAATGAGCAGTTCTTC. Amino acids: CSVVTSSYNEQFF.

V usage is TRBV29-1 and J usage is TRBJ2-3; D gene uncertain. V was clipped by 2 bases and J by 4 bases, with 16 bases between them. The germline CDR1 and CDR2 sequences are SQVTM and ANQGSEA. CDR3 length equals 15 residues. Written as DNA, the CDR3 is TGCAGCGTTGAACCCCTTCTGGTGGGCCCAGATACGCAGTATTTT. Translating it yields CSVEPLLVGPDTQYF.

CDR3 in DNA: TGTGCCAGCAGCTTGGGGGACAGCCTAGTAGGGGAGACCCAGTACTTC. Its translation is CASSLGDSLVGETQYF. The gene calls are TRBV5-6 and TRBJ2-5, with 7 bases that match TRBD1. J gave up 5 bases and V 0 bases, and 10 bases lay outside the gene matches. CDR1 is SGHDT and CDR2 is YYEEEE in the germline V gene. This CDR3 has 16 amino acids.

This clone was detected a few times. The chain employs TRBV19 and TRBJ2-6; maybe TRBD1 (6 bases). The germline V gene encodes CDR1 LNHDA and CDR2 SQIVND (reference sequence). Trimming took 7 bases from V and 0 from J, leaving 10 bases between them. The CDR3 length is 15 residues. This CDR3 reads CASTMDSSGANVLTF. The CDR3 bases are TGTGCCAGTACTATGGACAGCTCTGGGGCCAACGTCCTGACTTTC.

The V gene is TRBV27, the J gene TRBJ2-1; D gene unclear. Trimming left V 6 bases short and J 0 bases short, with 12 bases between. Germline CDR1 reads MNHEY; CDR2 reads SMNVEV (reference sequence). The CDR3 spans 15 residues. The CDR3 sequence: CASSSGLSSYNEQFF. As DNA, the CDR3 is TGTGCCAGCAGCTCGGGTCTGAGCTCCTACAATGAGCAGTTCTTC.

This chain links TRBV7-9 with TRBJ2-5; 10 nucleotides agree with TRBD2. The CDR3 contains 16 residues. The V gene's germline CDR1 is SEHNR and CDR2 FQNEAQ (reference sequence). The J segment lost 2 bases and the V segment lost 5 bases, leaving 8 bases of the junction unmatched. As DNA, the CDR3 is TGTGCCAGCAGCCCTCGGACTAGCGGTGGGCAAGAGACCCAGTACTTC. Protein: CASSPRTSGGQETQYF.

The rearrangement uses TRBV6-5 and TRBJ2-7; D possibly corresponds to TRBD2 (6 bases). There are 15 residues in the CDR3. Germline CDR1 reads MNHEY; CDR2 reads SVGAGI. Trimming left V 2 bases short and J 4 bases short, with 15 bases between. CDR3 residues: CASSYQTSLAYEQYF. In DNA form, the CDR3 reads TGTGCCAGCAGTTACCAAACTTCACTAGCTTACGAGCAGTACTTC.

The V and J genes are TRBV4-1 and TRBJ1-6; D is perhaps TRBD1 (5 bases). The V gene's germline CDR1 is MGHRA and CDR2 YSYEKL. V was trimmed by 0 bases and J by 7 bases, leaving 13 bases between them. The CDR3 sequence is 16 residues long. CDR3 sequence (DNA): TGCGCCAGCAGCCAAGAAGGGGCGCCGGGGAATTCACCCCTCCACTTT. Translated, it gives CASSQEGAPGNSPLHF.

This clone was seen only a few times. V gene TRBV6-5 combines with J gene TRBJ2-3; D is uncertain. There are 14 residues in the CDR3. Trimming stripped 6 bases from V and 4 bases from J, with 14 bases between. Germline lookup yields CDR1 MNHEY and CDR2 SVGAGI. CDR3 DNA: TGTGCCAGCAGGCACTCCGACGACCCAGATACGCAGTATTTT. Encoded protein: CASRHSDDPDTQYF.

This clone has just a few counts. This sequence joins TRBV27 and TRBJ2-7, with a possible D match to TRBD1 (6 bases). V dropped 1 base and J dropped 6 bases, with 10 bases sitting between them. CDR3 length equals 13 residues. Germline V gene sequence: CDR1 MNHEY, CDR2 SMNVEV (reference sequence). In DNA form, the CDR3 reads TGTGCCAGCAGTTTATTGGGGGCCGGCGAGCAGTACTTC. Encoded protein: CASSLLGAGEQYF.

The chain carries TRBV29-1 and TRBJ1-1; D unclear. Germline values: CDR1 SQVTM, CDR2 ANQGSEA. This CDR3 contains 12 residues. V was shortened by 2 bases and J by 1 base, with 5 bases between the two germline ends. CDR3: CSVERENTEAFF. CDR3 in DNA: TGCAGCGTTGAACGAGAGAACACTGAAGCTTTCTTT.

The chain couples TRBV11-2 to TRBJ2-1; TRBD2 matches 9 bases. The J segment lost 6 bases and the V segment lost 5 bases, leaving 8 bases of the junction unmatched. Germline V gene lookup returns CDR1 SGHAT and CDR2 FQNNGV. The CDR3 has 15 amino acids. For the CDR3, the DNA is TGTGCCAGCAGCATCGCGGGAGGGCCCGGCAATGAGCAGTTCTTC. This gives the protein CASSIAGGPGNEQFF. Full variable domain (missing parts from reference TRBV11-2 and TRBJ2-1): EAGVAQSPRYKIIEKRQSVAFWCNPISGHATLYWYQQILGQGPKLLIQFQNNGVVDDSQLPKDRFSAERLKGVDSTLKIQPAKLEDSAVYLCASSIAGGPGNEQFFGPGTRLTVL.

V is TRBV9 and J is TRBJ2-6; D is unclear. V was trimmed by 4 bases and J by 0 bases, leaving 8 bases between them. This CDR3 is built from 15 residues. Germline V gene data show CDR1 as SGDLS and CDR2 as YYNGEE. The CDR3 DNA follows: TGTGCCAGCAGCATAGGGTACTCTGGGGCCAACGTCCTGACTTTC. Translated, it gives CASSIGYSGANVLTF.

V is TRBV5-1 and J is TRBJ1-1, with D tentatively TRBD1 (6 bases). V was pared by 4 bases and J by 1 base, with 11 bases between. Germline CDR1 is SGHRS and CDR2 is YFSETQ. This CDR3 contains 14 residues. The CDR3 spells CASSEDRENTEAFF. Written as DNA, the CDR3 is TGCGCCAGCAGCGAGGACAGAGAGAACACTGAAGCTTTCTTT.

This rearrangement joins TRBV30 to TRBJ1-1, with D unclear. The ends were cut back, 3 bases at V and 6 bases at J, with 11 bases in the middle. This CDR3 is 12 amino acids long. In germline, CDR1 is GTSNPN, CDR2 SVGIG (reference sequence). This chain's CDR3 is CAWSGILSEAFF. The CDR3 nucleotides read TGTGCCTGGAGCGGCATTCTGTCTGAAGCTTTCTTT.

The chain combines TRBV6-6 with TRBJ2-7; 8 bases are a match to TRBD1. The CDR3 totals 12 residues. Germline-derived CDR1 and CDR2 are MNHNY and SVGAGI (reference sequence). With V trimmed by 6 bases and J by 6 bases, 4 bases remained unmatched. CDR3 sequence: CASSPTGAEQYF. Written as DNA, the CDR3 is TGTGCCAGCAGCCCGACAGGGGCCGAGCAGTACTTC.

The chain has TRBV10-2 and TRBJ2-5; D ambiguous. The CDR3 has 11 amino acids. V lost 0 bases and J 13 bases, leaving 9 bases between the germline ends. CDR1 and CDR2 from the germline V gene are WSHSY and SAAADI. The CDR3 sequence: CASSESLMTYF. As DNA, the CDR3 is TGCGCCAGCAGTGAGTCGTTGATGACGTACTTC.

CDR3 amino acids: CSVEEGYGQSNEQFF. Here the CDR3 DNA reads TGCAGCGTTGAAGAGGGGTACGGACAGTCGAATGAGCAGTTCTTC. This chain joins TRBV29-1 and TRBJ2-1; possibly TRBD1 for D (6 bases). From germline, CDR1 is SQVTM and CDR2 ANQGSEA. V was clipped by 0 bases and J by 7 bases, with 16 bases between them. The CDR3 sequence is 15 residues long.

The gene calls are TRBV9 and TRBJ1-2; TRBD1 matches 9 bases. Germline V gives CDR1 SGDLS, CDR2 YYNGEE. The CDR3 covers 16 residues. The V gene end was trimmed by 4 bases and the J gene end by 4 bases; junction bases not matched to a gene: 11. The CDR3 DNA reads as TGTGCCAGCAGCCCTCGGGACAGGGACTTCCCCTATGGCTACACCTTC. Encoded protein: CASSPRDRDFPYGYTF.

This clone was counted a few times. This chain uses TRBV7-9 with TRBJ2-2; D is unclear. The germline CDR1 and CDR2 sequences are SEHNR and FQNEAQ (reference sequence). The length of the CDR3 is 16 residues. Between the trimmed V and J ends, which lost 5 bases and 0 bases, there was a span of 13 bases. The CDR3 DNA follows: TGTGCCAGCAGCCTGGGTACAGCCGCGAACACCGGGGAGCTGTTTTTT. Its translation is CASSLGTAANTGELFF. Full variable domain (remainder filled in from reference TRBV7-9 and TRBJ2-2): DTGVSQNPRHKITKRGQNVTFRCDPISEHNRLYWYRQTLGQGPEFLTYFQNEAQLEKSRLLSDRFSAERPKGSFSTLEIQRTEQGDSAMYLCASSLGTAANTGELFFGEGSRLTVL.